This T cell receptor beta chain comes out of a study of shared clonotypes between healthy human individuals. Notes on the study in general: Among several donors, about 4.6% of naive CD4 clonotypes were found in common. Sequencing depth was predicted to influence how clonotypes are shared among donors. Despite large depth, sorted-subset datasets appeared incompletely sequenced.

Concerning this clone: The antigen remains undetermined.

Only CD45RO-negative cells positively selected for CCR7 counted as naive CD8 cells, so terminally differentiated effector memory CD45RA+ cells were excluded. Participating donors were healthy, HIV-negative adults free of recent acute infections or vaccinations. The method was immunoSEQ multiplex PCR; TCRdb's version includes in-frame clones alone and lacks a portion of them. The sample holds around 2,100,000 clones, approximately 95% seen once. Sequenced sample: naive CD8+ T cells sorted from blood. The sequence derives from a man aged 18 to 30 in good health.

This CDR3 reads CASSTPGQAYNEQFF. CDR3 coding DNA: TGTGCCAGCAGCACGCCGGGACAGGCCTACAATGAGCAGTTCTTC. V gene TRBV5-4 combines with J gene TRBJ2-1, with 8 bases matching TRBD1. The CDR3 is made up of 15 amino acids. V was pared by 4 bases and J by 2 bases, with 5 bases of the junction left unmatched. Per germline, CDR1 SGHNT and CDR2 YYREEE (reference sequence).